This passage covers 21 T cell receptor beta chains from one sample sequenced in a study of cytomegalovirus exposure and HLA in healthy donors. The assay was immunoSEQ multiplex PCR, and TCRdb's table has in-frame clones only and misses some. The profile shows about 270,000 clones, 65% to 90% of them singletons. Sequencing was done on a sample of PBMCs. Source of these receptors: a woman between 18 and 29 years old in good health and CMV-seronegative.

The chain is built from TRBV5-1 and TRBJ2-7, with unresolved D. Deletions cut 4 bases from V and 6 bases from J, with 23 bases between. Germline V CDR1 and CDR2: SGHRS, YFSETQ. CDR3 length: 16 amino acids. This chain's CDR3 is CASSPPRRTTGGEQYF. In DNA, the CDR3 is TGCGCCAGCAGCCCACCTAGACGTACGACGGGTGGCGAGCAGTACTTC. Based on the CDR3 plus reference TRBV5-1 and TRBJ2-7, the full variable domain is KAGVTQTPRYLIKTRGQQVTLSCSPISGHRSVSWYQQTPGQGLQFLFEYFSETQRNKGNFPGRFSGRQFSNSRSEMNVSTLELGDSALYLCASSPPRRTTGGEQYFGPGTRLTVT.

The rearrangement links TRBV11-3 to TRBJ1-1; 10 bases match TRBD1. CDR3 length: 15 residues. The germline V gene has CDR1 SGHNT and CDR2 YENEEA. V lost 4 bases to trimming and J lost 5 bases; unmatched junction nucleotides: 7. The CDR3 here is CASSWAGQGGTEAFF. DNA for the CDR3: TGTGCCAGCAGCTGGGCCGGACAGGGGGGGACTGAAGCTTTCTTT.

The chain carries TRBV5-1 and TRBJ1-2; TRBD1 aligns across 7 bases. This CDR3 comprises 14 residues. CDR1 SGHRS and CDR2 YFSETQ come from the germline V gene. Trimming at V came to 4 bases and at J to 7 bases, leaving 10 bases not matched to a gene. CDR3 nucleotides: TGCGCCAGCAGCCCGCCCCAGGGGGTCGGTGGCTACACCTTC. Its protein is CASSPPQGVGGYTF.

The chain carries TRBV28 and TRBJ2-5; 9 nucleotides line up with TRBD2. The CDR3 covers 16 residues. J was trimmed by 4 bases and V by 6 bases; bases with no gene match: 12. Germline loops: CDR1 MDHEN, CDR2 SYDVKM. CDR3 sequence reads: CASRSDRRGGRETQYF. The CDR3 DNA sequence: TGTGCCAGCAGGTCGGACCGGCGGGGGGGCCGAGAGACCCAGTACTTC.

Only a few counts were recorded for this clone. J is TRBJ2-1 and V is TRBV7-2, with a possible D match to TRBD2 (5 bases). The CDR3 runs 14 residues. The ends were cut back, 1 base at V and 5 bases at J, with 9 bases in the middle. In germline, CDR1 is SGHTA, CDR2 FQGNSA. The chain's CDR3 is CASSLDGMNNEQFF. CDR3 nucleotide sequence: TGTGCCAGCAGCTTAGACGGGATGAACAATGAGCAGTTCTTC.

The chain carries TRBV7-9 and TRBJ2-7, with TRBD2 matching 7 bases. V trimming: 0 bases; J trimming: 1 base; junction bases outside the gene matches: 3. Germline CDR1 is SEHNR and CDR2 is FQNEAQ (reference sequence). CDR3 length: 15 amino acids. CDR3 amino acids: CASSLAGGSSYEQYF. CDR3 DNA sequence: TGTGCCAGCAGCTTAGCGGGAGGGAGTTCCTACGAGCAGTACTTC.

Notes on this clone: The germline gene is not matched at one end of the junction; a read error may be the cause. J is TRBJ2-7 and V is TRBV7-7, with D possibly matching TRBD1 (5 bases). The CDR3 is 14 residues long. Germline V gene lookup returns CDR1 SSHAT and CDR2 FNYEAQ (reference sequence). DNA for the CDR3: TGTGCTAGCAGCCGACGACAGTGGTCGGACGAGCAGTACTTC. It codes for CASSRRQWSDEQYF.

The chain couples TRBV2 to TRBJ2-1, with D possibly TRBD2 on 6 matching bases. Trimming stripped 7 bases from V and 3 bases from J, with 19 bases between. CDR3 size: 16 residues. Per the germline V gene, CDR1 is SNHLY and CDR2 is FYNNEI. CDR3 in amino acids: CASTTLSGGDYNEQFF. The CDR3 DNA is TGTGCCAGCACCACCCTCTCTGGCGGGGACTACAATGAGCAGTTCTTC.

CDR3 in DNA: TGTGCCAGCAGTTTCGGGGCTAGCGGTTCGTACGAGCAGTACTTC. This translates into CASSFGASGSYEQYF. The chain recombines TRBV6-5 with TRBJ2-7; 7 nucleotides agree with TRBD2. After removal of 4 bases from V and 4 bases from J, the junction contained 10 bases not matched to a gene. CDR1 is MNHEY, CDR2 SVGAGI, per germline. The CDR3 covers 15 residues.

V gene TRBV11-3 combines with J gene TRBJ2-7, with D possibly TRBD2 on 6 matching bases. The CDR3 runs 15 residues. V dropped 1 base and J dropped 0 bases, with 10 bases sitting between them. The V gene's germline CDR1 is SGHNT and CDR2 YENEEA. Written as DNA, the CDR3 is TGTGCCAGCAGCTTAGCTAGCGAGAACTCCTACGAGCAGTACTTC. As protein: CASSLASENSYEQYF.

V is TRBV30 and J is TRBJ2-1; 8 nucleotides agree with TRBD2. Germline CDR1 GTSNPN, CDR2 SVGIG (reference sequence). This CDR3 has 15 amino acids. With 0 bases clipped from V and 4 bases from J, the junction kept 5 bases outside the gene matches. This chain's CDR3 is CAWSVRAGGYNEQFF. The CDR3 nucleotides read TGTGCCTGGAGTGTACGGGCGGGAGGTTACAATGAGCAGTTCTTC.

The chain combines TRBV18 with TRBJ1-5; 7 positions agree with TRBD1. CDR1 and CDR2 (germline): KGHSH, LQKENI. This CDR3 region has 15 residues. V dropped 3 bases and J dropped 2; count of bases not matched to a gene: 4. The CDR3 reads CASSPQGVGNQPQHF. The CDR3 DNA is TGTGCCAGCTCACCCCAGGGGGTGGGCAATCAGCCCCAGCATTTT.

This chain joins TRBV6-5 and TRBJ1-5, with D possibly being TRBD1 (5 bases). This CDR3 comprises 14 residues. The ends were cut back, 2 bases at V and 0 bases at J, with 5 bases in the middle. CDR1 is MNHEY and CDR2 is SVGAGI in the germline V gene. In DNA form, the CDR3 reads TGTGCCAGCAGTTACAGGGGTAGCAATCAGCCCCAGCATTTT. Residues: CASSYRGSNQPQHF.

DNA of the CDR3: TGTGCCAGCAGCTCGGACAGGTCGGACGGCTACACCTTC. Protein sequence: CASSSDRSDGYTF. The chain recombines TRBV5-4 with TRBJ1-2; TRBD1 matches at 7 bases. This CDR3 is built from 13 residues. CDR1 is SGHNT, CDR2 YYREEE, per germline (reference sequence). The ends lost 3 bases at V and 8 bases at J; junction bases unmatched: 7.

With regard to this clone: At one of its ends the junction is not consistent with the germline gene, which may arise from a read error. The V gene is TRBV5-1, the J gene TRBJ2-7, with 8 bases identical to TRBD2. CDR1 is SGHRS, CDR2 YFSETQ, per germline. This CDR3 comprises 16 residues. This CDR3 reads CASSLAWRTSSDEQYF. CDR3 DNA sequence: TGCGCCAGCAGCTTGGCCTGGAGGACTAGCTCCGACGAGCAGTACTTC.

This clone has a handful of counts. This sample includes further DNA sequences coding for the same CDR3. The J gene is TRBJ1-2, the V gene TRBV27; TRBD1 matches at 9 bases. The CDR3 is made up of 13 amino acids. V shed 6 bases and J 8 bases; nucleotides not matched to a gene: 7. Germline V gene lookup returns CDR1 MNHEY and CDR2 SMNVEV (reference sequence). The CDR3 sequence is CASSFDRGGGYTF. CDR3 sequence (DNA): TGTGCCAGCAGCTTTGACAGGGGGGGAGGCTACACCTTC.

This chain uses TRBV6-5 with TRBJ2-7, with D maybe TRBD2 (5 bases). Germline V gene lookup returns CDR1 MNHEY and CDR2 SVGAGI. With 6 bases removed from V and 2 bases from J, the gap between germline ends came to 8 bases. This CDR3 has 12 amino acids. CDR3 amino acids: CASSPGAYEQYF. The DNA of the CDR3 is TGTGCCAGCAGCCCCGGGGCCTACGAGCAGTACTTC.

The CDR3 region has the DNA TGTGCCAGCTCACCGCCTCAGGGTGCCAACGAGCAGTACTTC. It codes for CASSPPQGANEQYF. The chain joins TRBV18 to TRBJ2-7; maybe TRBD1 (5 bases). The V end lost 3 bases, the J end lost 5 bases, and 14 bases lay between the germline ends. CDR1 is KGHSH and CDR2 is LQKENI in the germline V gene. The CDR3 consists of 14 residues.

This clone appeared a single time. The rearrangement joins TRBV5-4 to TRBJ2-2, with a weak D call TRBD2 (6 bases). The V and J ends lost 2 bases and 1 base respectively, with 9 bases between them. Germline V lookup: CDR1 SGHNT, CDR2 YYREEE (reference sequence). There are 15 residues in the CDR3. The CDR3 DNA follows: TGTGCCAGCAGCTTATGGGGGGTGAACACCGGGGAGCTGTTTTTT. Protein sequence: CASSLWGVNTGELFF.

V is TRBV27 and J is TRBJ2-1; 13 nucleotides match TRBD2. The CDR3 covers 18 residues. Germline assignment: CDR1 MNHEY and CDR2 SMNVEV (reference sequence). V dropped 4 bases and J dropped 4; count of bases not matched to a gene: 10. The DNA for the CDR3 is TGTGCCAGCAGTTCCCAGACCGAGACTAGCGGGGGGTACAATGAGCAGTTCTTC. Protein sequence: CASSSQTETSGGYNEQFF.

The chain carries TRBV7-8 and TRBJ2-1, with D uncertain. Deletions cut 5 bases from V and 10 bases from J, with 9 bases between. The CDR3 extends over 11 amino acids. Germline values: CDR1 SGHVS, CDR2 FQNEAQ. CDR3 residues: CASSPDSEQFF. As DNA, the CDR3 is TGTGCCAGCAGCCCAGACTCGGAGCAGTTCTTC.